One and the same sample provided the 30 T cell receptor beta chains below, sequenced in a study of identical twins. TCRdb reprocessed the 5' RACE reads with MiXCR, giving one entry per CDR3 protein. The table has 400,000 to 550,000 distinct CDR3 sequences, around 20% seen once; the top ten hold under 0.95%. This sample was also put to use in a study of T cells expressing NK-cell markers.

The sequenced sample consisted of CD4+ T cells sorted from blood. These receptors all come from a woman younger than 30 in good health.

This clonotype was picked up a small number of times. The rearrangement links TRBV5-1 to TRBJ2-4; weak D call: TRBD1 (6 bases). CDR1 is SGHRS, CDR2 YFSETQ, per germline. V was trimmed by 4 bases and J by 7 bases, leaving 18 bases between them. This CDR3 comprises 15 residues. The CDR3: CASSLTTGRVNIQYF. The CDR3 DNA follows: TGCGCCAGCAGCCTTACAACAGGGCGGGTGAACATTCAGTACTTC.

There are a few counts of this clonotype. This chain uses TRBV7-8 with TRBJ2-2; either TRBD1 or TRBD2 may fit D (5 bases each). The ends were cut back, 1 base at V and 4 bases at J, with 10 bases in the middle. The V gene's germline CDR1 is SGHVS and CDR2 FQNEAQ. This CDR3 comprises 15 residues. As DNA, the CDR3 is TGTGCCAGCAGCTTAGGGGACCGACCCACCGGGGAGCTGTTTTTT. Its translation: CASSLGDRPTGELFF.

This clonotype has only a few counts. The gene calls are TRBV6-1 and TRBJ1-6; D is uncertain. The germline V gene encodes CDR1 MNHNS and CDR2 SASEGT. The germline V and J ends were trimmed by 6 bases and 10 bases, with 16 bases remaining between them. This CDR3 spans 14 amino acids. CDR3 protein: CASSSGPTGSPLHF. The CDR3 nucleotides read TGTGCCAGCAGCAGCGGACCGACCGGGTCACCCCTCCACTTT.

This clonotype was detected only a few times. V gene TRBV20-1 combines with J gene TRBJ2-2, with TRBD2 identical over 7 bases. The trim removed 1 base at V and 4 bases at J, leaving 6 bases unmatched. This CDR3 has 15 amino acids. CDR1 is DFQATT, CDR2 SNEGSKA, per germline (reference sequence). The CDR3 loop is CSARAPGEGTGELFF. The CDR3 nucleotides are TGCAGTGCTAGAGCACCCGGGGAGGGCACCGGGGAGCTGTTTTTT.

The rearrangement uses TRBV20-1 and TRBJ1-2; the D is unclear. Germline CDR1 reads DFQATT; CDR2 reads SNEGSKA (reference sequence). The CDR3 extends over 12 amino acids. The V end was cut by 6 bases, the J end by 0 bases, with 8 bases between. CDR3 bases: TGCAGTGCCCTGCCGACTAACTATGGCTACACCTTC. This encodes CSALPTNYGYTF.

This clonotype was counted only a few times. As DNA, the CDR3 is TGCAGCGTTCGGGGGCCGTTCTACAATGAGCAGTTCTTC. Its translation is CSVRGPFYNEQFF. The rearrangement uses TRBV29-1 and TRBJ2-1, with D perhaps matching TRBD1 or TRBD2 (6 bases each). Per the germline V gene, CDR1 is SQVTM and CDR2 is ANQGSEA. The CDR3 length is 13 residues. Trimming shortened V by 5 bases and J by 3 bases, and 11 bases separated the two germline ends.

This clonotype was observed a handful of times. The chain recombines TRBV6-5 with TRBJ2-1; D ambiguous. CDR1 is MNHEY and CDR2 is SVGAGI in the germline V gene. With 4 bases removed from V and 15 bases from J, the gap between germline ends came to 19 bases. This CDR3 is 13 amino acids long. CDR3 sequence: CASSLDPSLGLFF. CDR3 DNA: TGTGCCAGCAGTTTGGACCCCTCCCTCGGCTTGTTCTTC.

This clonotype occurred a few times. V and J are TRBV5-1 and TRBJ1-6; 8 nucleotides line up with TRBD1. V was clipped by 1 base and J by 11 bases; unmatched bases: 5. The CDR3 consists of 14 residues. Germline V gene lookup returns CDR1 SGHRS and CDR2 YFSETQ. The CDR3 nucleotides are TGCGCCAGCAGCTTGACAGGGGGTCCCACACCCCTCCACTTT. This translates into CASSLTGGPTPLHF.

This clonotype has a handful of counts. The chain couples TRBV28 to TRBJ2-1, with 8 bases that match TRBD1. This CDR3 contains 15 residues. The J segment lost 7 bases and the V segment lost 3 bases, leaving 8 bases of the junction unmatched. The germline gives CDR1 MDHEN, CDR2 SYDVKM. The CDR3 sequence: CASSFHGQGSNEQFF. In DNA, the CDR3 is TGTGCCAGCAGTTTCCATGGACAGGGTTCGAATGAGCAGTTCTTC.

J is TRBJ1-1 and V is TRBV11-2; no firm D call. The CDR3 covers 17 residues. V was shortened by 2 bases and J by 0 bases, with 16 bases between the two germline ends. The germline gives CDR1 SGHAT, CDR2 FQNNGV. Here the CDR3 reads CASSLIQGRQMNTEAFF. The CDR3 DNA is TGTGCCAGCAGCTTAATCCAAGGGCGCCAAATGAACACTGAAGCTTTCTTT.

The chain joins TRBV2 to TRBJ2-3; weak D call: TRBD1 (6 bases). Germline CDR1 SNHLY, CDR2 FYNNEI. The CDR3 length is 14 residues. Trimming cost V 6 bases and J 2 bases, with 12 bases left between them. CDR3 nucleotides: TGTGCCAGCAGGCGGACAGTAGACACAGATACGCAGTATTTT. Its translation is CASRRTVDTDTQYF.

The chain employs TRBV20-1 and TRBJ2-1; 8 bases fit TRBD1. This CDR3 has 15 amino acids. Germline lookup yields CDR1 DFQATT and CDR2 SNEGSKA (reference sequence). V was pared by 3 bases and J by 2 bases, with 6 bases of the junction left unmatched. The CDR3 here is CSARPDRDPYNEQFF. In nucleotides, the CDR3 is TGCAGTGCTAGGCCGGACAGGGACCCCTACAATGAGCAGTTCTTC.

This clonotype was counted a few times. The rearrangement uses TRBV7-2 and TRBJ2-3; 9 positions match TRBD1. CDR1 and CDR2 (germline): SGHTA, FQGNSA. This CDR3 has 15 amino acids. V shed 5 bases and J 4 bases; nucleotides not matched to a gene: 7. The CDR3 DNA reads TGTGCCAGCAGCCCTAGGGACAGGGCCCCAGATACGCAGTATTTT. This translates into CASSPRDRAPDTQYF.

This clonotype was seen at least ten times. The chain employs TRBV20-1 and TRBJ2-1; 7 bases map to TRBD2. The germline CDR1 and CDR2 sequences are DFQATT and SNEGSKA (reference sequence). Trimming took 6 bases from V and 4 from J; bases not matched to a gene: 12. The CDR3 consists of 15 residues. The CDR3 nucleotides read TGCAGTGCGACCGAACTAGCGAAGGGGTACAATGAGCAGTTCTTC. Its protein product is CSATELAKGYNEQFF.

The CDR3 here is CASSGNSYEQYF. CDR3 bases: TGCGCCAGCAGTGGAAACAGCTACGAGCAGTACTTC. J is TRBJ2-7 and V is TRBV10-1, with D unclear. V lost 4 bases and J 3 bases, leaving 7 bases between the germline ends. The CDR3 is made up of 12 amino acids. CDR1 is WNHNN and CDR2 is SYGVQD in the germline V gene (reference sequence).

Only a few counts were recorded for this clonotype. One junction end does not reproduce the germline sequence, and a read error may be involved. The chain has TRBV5-1 and TRBJ2-7, with D uncertain. Germline-derived CDR1 and CDR2 are SGHRS and YFSETQ. The CDR3 consists of 12 residues. CDR3 protein: CASSLSSHEQYF. The CDR3 DNA reads TGCGCCAGCAGCTTGAGCTCCCACGAGCAGTACTTC. The full variable domain, rest sourced from reference TRBV5-1 and TRBJ2-7, is KAGVTQTPRYLIKTRGQQVTLSCSPISGHRSVSWYQQTPGQGLQFLFEYFSETQRNKGNFPGRFSGRQFSNSRSEMNVSTLELGDSALYLCASSLSSHEQYFGPGTRLTVT.

This clonotype has more than one count but fewer than ten. This chain links TRBV20-1 with TRBJ2-1; 9 bases line up with TRBD2. With V trimmed by 6 bases and J by 2 bases, 5 bases remained unmatched. There are 14 residues in the CDR3. Germline-derived CDR1 and CDR2 are DFQATT and SNEGSKA (reference sequence). The CDR3 is CSAGLAQPYNEQFF. Written as DNA, the CDR3 is TGCAGTGCCGGACTAGCGCAGCCCTACAATGAGCAGTTCTTC.

This clonotype has just a few counts. The V and J genes are TRBV28 and TRBJ2-1, with 9 bases lining up with TRBD1. The junction had 13 bases not matched to a gene; V was cut back by 2 bases and J by 8 bases. This CDR3 spans 17 amino acids. From germline, CDR1 is MDHEN and CDR2 SYDVKM. The CDR3 nucleotides read TGTGCCAGCAGTTTAAGCCCTCCGGGGACAGGGACGGATGAGCAGTTCTTC. Its protein is CASSLSPPGTGTDEQFF.

The rearrangement joins TRBV4-3 to TRBJ2-7; 10 bases line up with TRBD1. The trim removed 4 bases at V and 2 bases at J, leaving 5 bases unmatched. The CDR3 consists of 15 residues. Germline CDR1 reads LGHNA; CDR2 reads YSLEER. The DNA for the CDR3 is TGCGCCAGCAGCCCATGGACAGGGGGGGCCTACGAGCAGTACTTC. Translation: CASSPWTGGAYEQYF.

This clonotype appeared a few times. The genes are TRBV5-8 and TRBJ2-2; 11 bases map to TRBD2. This CDR3 has 17 amino acids. Germline V gene sequence: CDR1 SGHTS, CDR2 YDEGEE. Losses at the gene ends were 2 bases for V and 5 bases for J; bases not matched to a gene: 8. CDR3 loop: CASSFALLAGDTGELFF. The DNA for the CDR3 is TGTGCCAGCAGCTTTGCATTACTAGCGGGGGATACCGGGGAGCTGTTTTTT.

The CDR3 here is CASSRPLYTSPGELFF. CDR3 in DNA: TGTGCCAGCAGCCGACCACTTTACACTTCCCCCGGGGAGCTGTTTTTT. This chain uses TRBV3-1 with TRBJ2-2; D is unclear. This CDR3 has 16 residues. V lost 4 bases and J 6 bases, leaving 18 bases between the germline ends. The V gene's germline CDR1 is LGHDT and CDR2 YNNKEL (reference sequence).

This clonotype was observed a handful of times. The rearrangement joins TRBV7-9 to TRBJ2-3, with 9 bases fitting TRBD1. The CDR3 consists of 16 residues. With V trimmed by 5 bases and J by 3 bases, 9 bases remained unmatched. Germline CDR1 is SEHNR and CDR2 is FQNEAQ (reference sequence). The CDR3 spells CASSHGTGPGTDTQYF. The CDR3 DNA sequence: TGTGCCAGCAGCCACGGGACAGGGCCGGGAACAGATACGCAGTATTTT.

This clonotype was found a few times. J is TRBJ1-1 and V is TRBV10-3; perhaps TRBD1 as D (5 bases). This CDR3 spans 15 amino acids. V lost 0 bases to trimming and J lost 3 bases, with 11 bases between them. Looked up from germline, CDR1 is ENHRY and CDR2 is SYGVKD. CDR3 DNA sequence: TGTGCCATCAGTGAGTCCAACCCGGGGGACACTGAAGCTTTCTTT. Translation gives CAISESNPGDTEAFF.

This chain connects TRBV9 to TRBJ2-3; 7 nucleotides align to TRBD2. The CDR3 has 16 amino acids. V lost 0 bases to trimming and J lost 3 bases; unmatched junction nucleotides: 7. Germline V gives CDR1 SGDLS, CDR2 YYNGEE. The CDR3 DNA sequence: TGTGCCAGCAGCGTAGGTGGCGGGAGTTTGACAGATACGCAGTATTTT. Amino acids: CASSVGGGSLTDTQYF. The full variable domain, in which reference TRBV9 and TRBJ2-3 provide the parts outside the CDR3, is DSGVTQTPKHLITATGQRVTLRCSPRSGDLSVYWYQQSLDQGLQFLIQYYNGEERAKGNILERFSAQQFPDLHSELNLSSLELGDSALYFCASSVGGGSLTDTQYFGPGTRLTVL.

This chain's CDR3 is CASSLSGTSGGQAYNEQFF. Here the CDR3 DNA reads TGTGCCAGCAGCTTATCTGGGACTAGCGGGGGTCAGGCCTACAATGAGCAGTTCTTC. The chain employs TRBV7-3 and TRBJ2-1; the match to TRBD2 covers 14 bases. The trim removed 2 bases at V and 2 bases at J, leaving 8 bases unmatched. CDR1 is SGHTA, CDR2 FQGTGA, per germline. The CDR3 length is 19 residues.

This clonotype was picked up a small number of times. The chain employs TRBV20-1 and TRBJ1-4, with 11 nucleotides matching TRBD1. This CDR3 comprises 14 residues. Looked up from germline, CDR1 is DFQATT and CDR2 is SNEGSKA (reference sequence). V lost 0 bases to trimming and J lost 8 bases; unmatched junction nucleotides: 2. The CDR3 region is CSAREDRGREKLFF. The DNA of the CDR3 is TGCAGTGCTAGAGAGGACAGGGGGCGAGAAAAACTGTTTTTT.

The V and J genes are TRBV11-3 and TRBJ2-6; D is unresolved. Trimming stripped 4 bases from V and 0 bases from J, with 10 bases between. The CDR3 has 16 residues. Germline CDR1 reads SGHNT; CDR2 reads YENEEA. CDR3 sequence: CASSSFEDSGANVLTF. CDR3 sequence (DNA): TGTGCCAGCAGCTCTTTTGAGGACTCTGGGGCCAACGTCCTGACTTTC.

In its sample, this clonotype was seen a few times. The chain carries TRBV20-1 and TRBJ1-3; D gene ambiguous. The CDR3 length is 16 residues. Germline lookup yields CDR1 DFQATT and CDR2 SNEGSKA (reference sequence). Trimming pared 0 bases from V and 0 bases from J, leaving 12 bases between. The CDR3 reads CSARDGLARSGNTIYF. In DNA form, the CDR3 reads TGCAGTGCTAGAGATGGGTTGGCCCGCTCTGGAAACACCATATATTTT.

There are many counts of this clonotype. The genes are TRBV25-1 and TRBJ1-6; D might be TRBD1 (5 bases). This CDR3 is 15 amino acids long. Trimming removed 0 bases from V and 10 bases from J, with 13 bases in between. In germline, CDR1 is MGHDK, CDR2 SYGVNS. CDR3 in amino acids: CASSEYGGGNSPLHF. The CDR3 coding sequence is TGTGCCAGCAGTGAATATGGGGGAGGTAACTCACCCCTCCACTTT.

This clonotype was observed a handful of times. This rearrangement joins TRBV4-2 to TRBJ1-2, with D unclear. The germline V gene encodes CDR1 LGHNA and CDR2 YNFKEQ. The germline V and J ends were trimmed by 2 bases and 1 base, with 17 bases remaining between them. This CDR3 spans 17 amino acids. This CDR3 reads CASSQIPGPLDNYGYTF. The CDR3 bases are TGTGCCAGCAGCCAAATACCGGGTCCCTTGGATAACTATGGCTACACCTTC.